Given below is one T cell receptor beta chain in context. Repertoires were generated with immunoSEQ multiplex PCR, while TCRdb's copy carries only in-frame clones and drops some. There are about 200,000 clones in the sample; 83% occur only once, and roughly 4.8% lies in the top ten. Participants were aged roughly 18 to 90 years from about two dozen US areas. Each participant's cohort was designated according to participant-reported clinical history. The CDR3 sequence is 14 residues long. From germline, CDR1 is LNHDA and CDR2 SQIVND (reference sequence). V was shortened by 2 bases and J by 5 bases, with 12 bases between the two germline ends. These data originate in a study of blood T cell repertoires in COVID-19. Across the whole study: Samples came from the United States, Italy and Spain, spanning acute and convalescent COVID-19.

V usage is TRBV19 and J usage is TRBJ1-1; a possible D gene is TRBD1 (5 bases). The origin of this receptor is a woman in her fifties or sixties who had been exposed to COVID-19. The sample consisted of PBMCs or T cells enriched from blood (not recorded which). CDR3 region: CASSISGGVTEAFF. The CDR3 region has the DNA TGTGCCAGTAGTATAAGCGGGGGTGTGACTGAAGCTTTCTTT.